These 16 T cell receptor beta chains share one sample of origin, sequenced in a study of blood T cell repertoires in COVID-19 (dated by TCRdb to about 2020). Libraries were prepared through the immunoSEQ multiplex PCR assay. This immuneACCESS table, as held by TCRdb, lists in-frame sequences with V and J called but not all clones. Of the missing ones, under half trace to an unresolved V gene in checked studies; the others have no known cause. The sample contains over 130,000 clones, 87% of them found a single time. Over 3.5% of the sample comes from the top ten. The specimen sequenced was peripheral blood. The receptors derive from a woman aged 60 to 75 with active or convalescent COVID-19.

The V gene is TRBV5-1, the J gene TRBJ1-1, with D maybe TRBD1 (6 bases). The germline CDR1 and CDR2 sequences are SGHRS and YFSETQ. The CDR3 covers 14 residues. Trimming stripped 3 bases from V and 1 base from J, with 10 bases between. CDR3 amino acids: CASSWGGENTEAFF. In DNA, the CDR3 is TGCGCCAGCAGCTGGGGGGGCGAGAACACTGAAGCTTTCTTT. Full variable domain (outside the CDR3, taken from reference TRBV5-1 and TRBJ1-1): KAGVTQTPRYLIKTRGQQVTLSCSPISGHRSVSWYQQTPGQGLQFLFEYFSETQRNKGNFPGRFSGRQFSNSRSEMNVSTLELGDSALYLCASSWGGENTEAFFGQGTRLTVV.

This clone showed up just a few times. Its ends do not fully match the called genes, so a read error is possible. The rearrangement joins TRBV11-2 to TRBJ2-7; 11 nucleotides line up with TRBD2. The CDR3 length is 14 residues. Germline assignment: CDR1 SGHAT and CDR2 FQNNGV. The CDR3 spells CASRLAGGPREQYF. DNA of the CDR3: TGTGCCAGCAGATTAGCGGGGGGGCCGAGGGAGCAGTACTTC.

This clone has just one count. The rearrangement joins TRBV6-5 to TRBJ2-7; D not resolved. CDR1 is MNHEY and CDR2 is SVGAGI in the germline V gene. The V and J ends lost 7 bases and 0 bases respectively, with 7 bases between them. The length of the CDR3 is 12 residues. The CDR3 nucleotides read TGTGCCAGCAACCCGGGCTCCTACGAGCAGTACTTC. Its translation: CASNPGSYEQYF.

V usage is TRBV2 and J usage is TRBJ1-4; tentatively, D is TRBD1 (5 bases). The germline V gene has CDR1 SNHLY and CDR2 FYNNEI. CDR3 length: 15 residues. Deletions cut 4 bases from V and 4 bases from J, with 13 bases between. CDR3 coding DNA: TGTGCCAGCAGTGTAAACAGGTCGTTTAATGAAAAACTGTTTTTT. Protein: CASSVNRSFNEKLFF. Full variable domain (outside the CDR3, taken from reference TRBV2 and TRBJ1-4): EPEVTQTPSHQVTQMGQEVILRCVPISNHLYFYWYRQILGQKVEFLVSFYNNEISEKSEIFDDQFSVERPDGSNFTLKIRSTKLEDSAMYFCASSVNRSFNEKLFFGSGTQLSVL.

The CDR3 region is CASTTGNTEAFF. The CDR3 nucleotides read TGCGCCAGCACGACAGGAAACACTGAAGCTTTCTTT. The V gene is TRBV10-2, the J gene TRBJ1-1; weak D call: TRBD1 (6 bases). The germline gives CDR1 WSHSY, CDR2 SAAADI. This CDR3 region has 12 residues. V lost 7 bases and J 2 bases, leaving 8 bases between the germline ends.

The chain carries TRBV19 and TRBJ1-2; D gene unclear. In germline, CDR1 is LNHDA, CDR2 SQIVND (reference sequence). V was clipped by 3 bases and J by 3 bases, with 11 bases between them. The CDR3 consists of 14 residues. The CDR3 sequence: CASSMGGAHYGYTF. CDR3 DNA sequence: TGTGCCAGTAGTATGGGAGGCGCACACTATGGCTACACCTTC.

The CDR3 here is CAISEDRVGNTEAFF. Written as DNA, the CDR3 is TGTGCCATCAGTGAGGACAGGGTGGGGAACACTGAAGCTTTCTTT. This chain joins TRBV10-3 and TRBJ1-1; TRBD1 agrees at 7 bases. Germline V CDR1 and CDR2: ENHRY, SYGVKD. The CDR3 consists of 15 residues. The ends lost 2 bases at V and 1 base at J; junction bases unmatched: 4.

The gene calls are TRBV5-6 and TRBJ2-7; unclear D gene. V lost 2 bases and J lost 4, with 13 bases in between. CDR1 is SGHDT and CDR2 is YYEEEE in the germline V gene. CDR3 size: 14 residues. The CDR3 sequence: CASSFLGPGYEQYF. CDR3 DNA sequence: TGTGCCAGCAGCTTTCTGGGCCCTGGATACGAGCAGTACTTC.

The chain recombines TRBV6-5 with TRBJ1-2, with 7 bases fitting TRBD1. Unmatched junction bases numbered 2, after V lost 5 bases and J lost 2 bases. CDR1 is MNHEY and CDR2 is SVGAGI in the germline V gene. This CDR3 region has 13 residues. Here the CDR3 DNA reads TGTGCCAGCAGTAAGACAGGGAACTATGGCTACACCTTC. Translating gives CASSKTGNYGYTF.

This chain uses TRBV6-2 or TRBV6-3 with TRBJ2-5, with a tentative D call TRBD2 (7 bases). V lost 0 bases to trimming and J lost 5 bases, with 13 bases between them. Germline assignment: CDR1 MNHEY and CDR2 SVGEGT. The CDR3 covers 15 residues. This CDR3 reads CASSYSGGPKETQYF. CDR3 sequence (DNA): TGTGCCAGCAGTTACTCGGGGGGGCCAAAGGAGACCCAGTACTTC.

V usage is TRBV10-3 and J usage is TRBJ1-6; tentative D call: TRBD1 (5 bases). Germline CDR1 is ENHRY and CDR2 is SYGVKD. This CDR3 is 12 amino acids long. V was trimmed by 6 bases and J by 5 bases, leaving 5 bases between them. In nucleotides, the CDR3 is TGTGCCATCAGCAGGGATAATTCACCCCTCCACTTT. Its protein product is CAISRDNSPLHF.

V and J are TRBV5-1 and TRBJ1-6; TRBD1 aligns across 8 bases. The V gene's germline CDR1 is SGHRS and CDR2 YFSETQ. The V and J ends lost 4 bases and 6 bases, in that order; junction bases with no gene match: 9. This CDR3 is built from 16 residues. In DNA form, the CDR3 reads TGCGCCAGCAGCCTGCATCCGGGACAGGTTAATTCACCCCTCCACTTT. It yields the protein CASSLHPGQVNSPLHF.

This sequence joins TRBV10-1 and TRBJ2-2; the match to TRBD2 covers 16 bases. In germline, CDR1 is WNHNN, CDR2 SYGVQD (reference sequence). The CDR3 has 17 residues. The ends lost 6 bases at V and 6 bases at J; junction bases unmatched: 7. In nucleotides, the CDR3 is TGCGCCAGCAGGAGGGGACTAGCGGGGGGGCCCCCCGGGGAGCTGTTTTTT. It translates to CASRRGLAGGPPGELFF.

The chain links TRBV19 to TRBJ2-5; the match to TRBD1 covers 8 bases. The trim removed 7 bases at V and 5 bases at J, leaving 12 bases unmatched. Germline V lookup: CDR1 LNHDA, CDR2 SQIVND (reference sequence). The CDR3 length is 15 residues. For the CDR3, the DNA is TGTGCCAGTACTCCAACCCCAGGGGGCATGGAGACCCAGTACTTC. Residues: CASTPTPGGMETQYF.

This clone appeared a single time. V usage is TRBV27 and J usage is TRBJ2-7; 8 nucleotides align to TRBD1. Germline V CDR1 and CDR2: MNHEY, SMNVEV (reference sequence). V lost 5 bases to trimming and J lost 3 bases; unmatched junction nucleotides: 6. The CDR3 length is 14 residues. This CDR3 is CASSARTGNYEQYF. The CDR3, as DNA: TGTGCCAGCAGTGCCCGGACAGGGAACTACGAGCAGTACTTC.

The chain is built from TRBV27 and TRBJ1-4, with no clear D. Trimming cost V 7 bases and J 8 bases, with 11 bases left between them. This CDR3 contains 12 residues. From germline, CDR1 is MNHEY and CDR2 SMNVEV (reference sequence). DNA for the CDR3: TGTGCCAGCACTCCCCCGGGGGAAAAACTGTTTTTT. It codes for CASTPPGEKLFF.